This T cell receptor beta chain was captured in a study of T-cell memory formation after mild COVID-19. General observations from the study: The appearance of some responding clones in pre-infection memory suggested that cross-reactive memory joined.

This clonotype appeared a few times. Its matching antigen is unknown. It was 5'RACE with constant-segment primers that produced the TCR alpha and TCR beta cDNA libraries, which carried sample barcodes and UMIs. TCRdb independently ran MiXCR on the 5' RACE reads; one entry per CDR3 protein. The sample gives fewer than 450,000 distinct CDR3 sequences, 20% to 25% of which show up once; about 8.7% is in the top ten. Trimming stripped 0 bases from V and 3 bases from J, with 9 bases between. The CDR3 is 15 amino acids. Germline values: CDR1 MGHRA, CDR2 YSYEKL. Sequenced input: PBMCs or a T cell subset sorted from them (not recorded which). This sequence originates from an adult woman who had mild COVID-19 (a few samples of this study predate the infection). Cell type and time point are not known. The genes are TRBV4-1 and TRBJ2-1; D perhaps matches TRBD2 (6 bases). The CDR3 DNA sequence: TGCGCCAGCAGCCAAGAAAGGGGACTCTACAATGAGCAGTTCTTC. This encodes CASSQERGLYNEQFF.